This T cell receptor (beta chain) is from a study of CXCR3-negative and CXCR3-positive naive CD8 T cells. The method, 5' RACE with UMI labels, was used to prepare the TRB cDNA libraries. TCRdb re-called the 5' RACE reads and shows each CDR3 protein once, DNA omitted. With 50,000 to 60,000 distinct CDR3 sequences in the sample, the ten largest clones hold about 0.4%. Study-wide results and limits: Each naive subset displayed comparably high diversity, whereas memory CD8+ cells displayed much lower diversity.

From germline, CDR1 is MNHEY and CDR2 SMNVEV (reference sequence). The CDR3 spans 12 residues. About this clonotype: Antigen: not known.

The receptor's source is a human donor in good health. Some clones in this sample may be carry-over from other donors' samples. This chain links TRBV27 with TRBJ1-1; TCRdb names TRBD1, which stays unverified in the absence of DNA. The sequenced material came from naive CXCR3- CD8+ T cells from blood. Subset given: CD45RO-CCR7+CD27+CD95- naive CD8+ T cells lacking CXCR3 (TNR3-). The CDR3 protein is CATRGGGTEAFF.